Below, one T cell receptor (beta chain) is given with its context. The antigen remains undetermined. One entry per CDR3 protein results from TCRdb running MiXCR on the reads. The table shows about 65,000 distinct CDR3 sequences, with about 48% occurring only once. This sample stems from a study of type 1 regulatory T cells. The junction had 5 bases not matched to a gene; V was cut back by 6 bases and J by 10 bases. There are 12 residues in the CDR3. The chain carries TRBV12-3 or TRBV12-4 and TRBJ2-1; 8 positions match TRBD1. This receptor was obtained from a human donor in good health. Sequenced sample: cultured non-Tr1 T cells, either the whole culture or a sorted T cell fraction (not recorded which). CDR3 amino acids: CASSPDRGEQFF. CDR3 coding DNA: TGTGCCAGCAGCCCCGACAGGGGAGAGCAGTTCTTC.